The source of this TCR beta chain is a study of T cell responses to AZD1222 COVID-19 vaccine. Broader study findings: The donor cohort was predominantly white British with a female majority, and clonal diversity may have been underestimated.

The table came from immunoSEQ multiplex PCR; TCRdb's copy has only in-frame clones and leaves some out. The sample consists of some 120,000 clones, over 75% of them appearing once. The CDR3 has 17 amino acids. Trimming stripped 3 bases from V and 0 bases from J, with 12 bases between. CDR1 and CDR2 (germline): MNHNS, SASEGT. In its sample, this clone was seen a few times. Its target is unknown. This chain connects TRBV6-1 to TRBJ1-6; D unclear. This material consisted of peripheral blood, taken on day 0 of AZD1222 vaccination. This receptor was identified in an adult in good health. The CDR3: CASSDRGWSSYNSPLHF. The CDR3 nucleotides are TGTGCCAGCAGTGACCGAGGGTGGAGCTCCTATAATTCACCCCTCCACTTT.